This TCR beta chain was documented in a study of T cell responses to AZD1222 COVID-19 vaccine. General observations from the study: With two AZD1222 doses given, Spike-specific TCR breadth and depth both rose.

Notes on this clone: Its antigen is not identified.

Repertoires were generated with immunoSEQ multiplex PCR, while TCRdb's copy carries only in-frame clones and drops some. The sample contains about 180,000 clones, around 88% of which appear only once. Trimming at V came to 4 bases and at J to 4 bases, leaving 8 bases not matched to a gene. The CDR3 is 14 amino acids. The germline CDR1 and CDR2 sequences are SGHRS and YFSETQ. J is TRBJ2-7 and V is TRBV5-1; 7 positions match TRBD1. The receptor was derived from an adult who received the AZD1222 COVID-19 vaccine. The specimen comprised peripheral blood, sampled 28 days after the second AZD1222 dose. Written as DNA, the CDR3 is TGCGCCAGCAGCCAAACAGGGGTTGCGTACGAGCAGTACTTC. Translating it yields CASSQTGVAYEQYF.